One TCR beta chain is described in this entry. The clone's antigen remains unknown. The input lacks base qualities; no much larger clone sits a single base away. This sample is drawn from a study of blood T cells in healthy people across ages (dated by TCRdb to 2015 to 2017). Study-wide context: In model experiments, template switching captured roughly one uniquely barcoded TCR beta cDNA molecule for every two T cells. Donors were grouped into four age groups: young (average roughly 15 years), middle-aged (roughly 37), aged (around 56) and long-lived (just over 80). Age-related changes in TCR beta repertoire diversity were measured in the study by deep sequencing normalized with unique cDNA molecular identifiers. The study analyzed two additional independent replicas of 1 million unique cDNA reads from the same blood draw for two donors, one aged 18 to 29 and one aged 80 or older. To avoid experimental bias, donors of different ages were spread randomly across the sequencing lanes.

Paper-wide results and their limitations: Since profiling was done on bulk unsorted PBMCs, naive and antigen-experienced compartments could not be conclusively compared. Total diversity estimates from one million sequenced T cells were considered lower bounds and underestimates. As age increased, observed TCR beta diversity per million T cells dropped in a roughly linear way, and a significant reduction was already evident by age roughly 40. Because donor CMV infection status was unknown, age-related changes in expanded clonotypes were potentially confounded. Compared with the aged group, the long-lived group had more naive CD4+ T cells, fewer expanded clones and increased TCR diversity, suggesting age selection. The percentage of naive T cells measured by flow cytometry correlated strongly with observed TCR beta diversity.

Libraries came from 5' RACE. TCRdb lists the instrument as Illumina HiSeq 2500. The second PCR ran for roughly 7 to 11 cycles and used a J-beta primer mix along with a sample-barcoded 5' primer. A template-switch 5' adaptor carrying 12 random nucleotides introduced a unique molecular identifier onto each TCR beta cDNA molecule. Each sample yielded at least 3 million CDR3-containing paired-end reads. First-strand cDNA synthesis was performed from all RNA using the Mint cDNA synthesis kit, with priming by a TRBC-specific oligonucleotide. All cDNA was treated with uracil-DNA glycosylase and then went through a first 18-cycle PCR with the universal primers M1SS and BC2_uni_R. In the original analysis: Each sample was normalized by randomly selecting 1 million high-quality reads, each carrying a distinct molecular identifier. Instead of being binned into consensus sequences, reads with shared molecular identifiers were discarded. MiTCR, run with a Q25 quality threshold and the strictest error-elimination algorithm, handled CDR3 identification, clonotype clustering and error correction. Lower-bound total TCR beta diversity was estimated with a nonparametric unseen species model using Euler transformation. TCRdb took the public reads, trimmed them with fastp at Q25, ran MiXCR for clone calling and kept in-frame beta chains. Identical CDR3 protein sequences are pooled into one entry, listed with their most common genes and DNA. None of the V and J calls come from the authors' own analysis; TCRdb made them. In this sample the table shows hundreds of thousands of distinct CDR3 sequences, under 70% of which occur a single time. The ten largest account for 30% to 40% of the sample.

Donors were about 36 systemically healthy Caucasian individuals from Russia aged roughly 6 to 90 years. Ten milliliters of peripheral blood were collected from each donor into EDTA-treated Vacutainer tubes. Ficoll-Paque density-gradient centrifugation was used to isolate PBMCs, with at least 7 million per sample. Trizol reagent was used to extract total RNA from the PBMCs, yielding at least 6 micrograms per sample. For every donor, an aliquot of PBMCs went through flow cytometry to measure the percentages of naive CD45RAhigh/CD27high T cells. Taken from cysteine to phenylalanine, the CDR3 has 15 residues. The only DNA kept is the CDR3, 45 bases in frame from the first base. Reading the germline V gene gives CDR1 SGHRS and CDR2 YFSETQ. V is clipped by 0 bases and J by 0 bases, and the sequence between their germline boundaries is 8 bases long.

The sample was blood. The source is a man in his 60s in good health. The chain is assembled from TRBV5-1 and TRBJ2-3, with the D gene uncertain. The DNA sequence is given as TGCGCCAGCAGCTTGGTGTCGGTTAGCACAGATACGCAGTATTTT. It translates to CASSLVSVSTDTQYF.